Each of the 25 T cell receptor beta chains below was sequenced from the same sample in a study of identical twins. Via MiXCR, TCRdb re-called the 5' RACE reads, giving one row per CDR3 protein. The table lists 600,000 to 850,000 distinct CDR3 sequences, about 18% of them singletons, with about an eighth in the top ten. These data were also reused for a study on T cells expressing NK-cell markers.

The sample comprised PBMCs. These receptors originate from a woman between 18 and 29 years old in good health.

This clonotype was seen a handful of times. The V gene is TRBV6-5, the J gene TRBJ2-7; TRBD1 is a possible D gene (5 bases). V lost 0 bases and J lost 4, with 16 bases in between. This CDR3 spans 16 amino acids. Germline CDR1 is MNHEY and CDR2 is SVGAGI. The CDR3 sequence: CASSYSGQGAGYEQYF. For the CDR3, the DNA is TGTGCCAGCAGTTACTCTGGGCAGGGCGCTGGGTACGAGCAGTACTTC.

In its sample, this clonotype was seen a few times. The chain couples TRBV6-1 to TRBJ1-1; possible D gene TRBD1, 6 bases. The V gene lost 6 bases and the J gene lost 2 bases, with 13 bases spanning the gap. The germline V gene encodes CDR1 MNHNS and CDR2 SASEGT. This CDR3 comprises 14 residues. The CDR3 DNA sequence: TGTGCCAGCAGGAACAGGGTGCCAAACACTGAAGCTTTCTTT. Its translation is CASRNRVPNTEAFF.

The V call is TRBV19, the J call TRBJ2-2, with 7 bases matching TRBD1. The germline V gene encodes CDR1 LNHDA and CDR2 SQIVND (reference sequence). Trimming took 5 bases from V and 4 from J; bases not matched to a gene: 10. The CDR3 has 16 amino acids. As DNA, the CDR3 is TGTGCCAGTAGTCTCAGGTTGAGGGGGCGCACCGGGGAGCTGTTTTTT. The encoded protein is CASSLRLRGRTGELFF.

This clonotype was picked up one time. Possible read error: a much larger clone is one base away. The chain combines TRBV7-6 with TRBJ2-7; 9 bases line up with TRBD1. The J segment lost 7 bases and the V segment lost 5 bases, leaving 12 bases of the junction unmatched. Germline loops: CDR1 SGHVS, CDR2 FNYEAQ. This CDR3 region has 15 residues. CDR3 residues: CASSPTGQGQSEQYF. Written as DNA, the CDR3 is TGTGCCAGCAGCCCTACGGGACAGGGTCAAAGTGAGCAGTACTTC.

This clonotype has only a few counts. This chain connects TRBV20-1 to TRBJ1-2; 7 bases agree with TRBD1. Trimming removed 6 bases from V and 4 bases from J; junction bases left unmatched: 11. Looked up from germline, CDR1 is DFQATT and CDR2 is SNEGSKA (reference sequence). The CDR3 covers 14 residues. CDR3: CSASTDRRFYGYTF. CDR3 nucleotides: TGCAGTGCGTCAACGGACAGGAGGTTCTATGGCTACACCTTC.

V and J are TRBV29-1 and TRBJ2-6; D is undetermined. Germline lookup yields CDR1 SQVTM and CDR2 ANQGSEA. The CDR3 totals 12 residues. V was clipped by 7 bases and J by 9 bases, with 13 bases between them. The CDR3 coding sequence is TGCAGCGCCGCCGTGATGGGCAACGTCCTGACTTTC. It yields the protein CSAAVMGNVLTF.

The V gene is TRBV7-9, the J gene TRBJ1-5; 8 bases match TRBD1. The junction had 0 bases not matched to a gene; V was cut back by 1 base and J by 1 base. The CDR3 is made up of 15 amino acids. Germline V gene data show CDR1 as SEHNR and CDR2 as FQNEAQ (reference sequence). The CDR3 coding sequence is TGTGCCAGCAGCTTAGGACAGGGGAGCAATCAGCCCCAGCATTTT. This gives the protein CASSLGQGSNQPQHF.

The chain employs TRBV20-1 and TRBJ2-3; D not resolved. CDR3 size: 12 residues. Per germline, CDR1 DFQATT and CDR2 SNEGSKA (reference sequence). Trimming shortened V by 7 bases and J by 5 bases, and 13 bases separated the two germline ends. In DNA, the CDR3 is TGCAGTGGCGCAGTTAATGTAGATACGCAGTATTTT. The encoded protein is CSGAVNVDTQYF.

The genes are TRBV20-1 and TRBJ2-1, with a weak D call TRBD1 (6 bases). CDR3 length equals 15 residues. The V gene's germline CDR1 is DFQATT and CDR2 SNEGSKA (reference sequence). Deletions cut 0 bases from V and 9 bases from J, with 18 bases between. DNA of the CDR3: TGCAGTGCTAGAGATAAAACAGGGTGGCTACTTGAGCAGTTCTTC. Its protein product is CSARDKTGWLLEQFF.

V is TRBV7-8 and J is TRBJ2-1, with 10 bases matching TRBD2. This CDR3 comprises 17 residues. Germline V gene lookup returns CDR1 SGHVS and CDR2 FQNEAQ. The trim removed 6 bases at V and 4 bases at J, leaving 12 bases unmatched. This CDR3 reads CASSLKTGTSAYNEQFF. Here the CDR3 DNA reads TGTGCCAGCAGTTTAAAAACCGGGACTAGCGCGTACAATGAGCAGTTCTTC.

This clonotype has a handful of counts. V and J are TRBV10-3 and TRBJ1-1, with TRBD1 identical over 8 bases. The CDR3 totals 14 residues. V gave up 2 bases and J gave up 2 bases; unmatched junction bases: 1. In germline, CDR1 is ENHRY, CDR2 SYGVKD. The CDR3: CAISEDRGNTEAFF. The CDR3 DNA is TGTGCCATCAGTGAGGACAGGGGAAACACTGAAGCTTTCTTT.

The sample holds a few counts of this clonotype. The V and J genes are TRBV5-1 and TRBJ1-4, with 7 bases matching TRBD1. CDR1 is SGHRS and CDR2 is YFSETQ in the germline V gene. The CDR3 length is 15 residues. V dropped 3 bases and J dropped 2; count of bases not matched to a gene: 4. CDR3 DNA sequence: TGCGCCAGCAGCTACGCGGGACAGACTAATGAAAAACTGTTTTTT. Its translation: CASSYAGQTNEKLFF.

V and J are TRBV27 and TRBJ2-6; D is possibly TRBD1 or TRBD2 (7 bases each). The germline V gene has CDR1 MNHEY and CDR2 SMNVEV (reference sequence). The CDR3 totals 17 residues. Trimming pared 4 bases from V and 1 base from J, leaving 14 bases between. This CDR3 reads CASSSRQGGSGANVLTF. CDR3 DNA sequence: TGTGCCAGCAGTTCCCGACAGGGAGGGTCTGGGGCCAACGTCCTGACTTTC.

This clonotype was observed a few times. V is TRBV20-1 and J is TRBJ2-5, with 10 bases identical to TRBD2. Trimming took 4 bases from V and 3 from J; bases not matched to a gene: 14. The CDR3 totals 17 residues. The germline V gene encodes CDR1 DFQATT and CDR2 SNEGSKA (reference sequence). The CDR3 DNA sequence: TGCAGTGCTATTGGACTTAGGGCTAGCGGGAGTGAAGAGACCCAGTACTTC. Protein product: CSAIGLRASGSEETQYF.

This clonotype came up a few times. The J gene is TRBJ1-2, the V gene TRBV7-9; a possible D gene is TRBD1 (5 bases). The CDR3 has 15 amino acids. The germline V gene encodes CDR1 SEHNR and CDR2 FQNEAQ (reference sequence). V lost 2 bases, J lost 4 bases, and 14 bases lay in between. CDR3 DNA sequence: TGTGCCAGCAGCTTATCGGGCGGGGGAAGCTATGGCTACACCTTC. Protein: CASSLSGGGSYGYTF.

V and J are TRBV15 and TRBJ1-2; D is uncertain. Germline values: CDR1 LNHNV, CDR2 YYDKDF (reference sequence). The CDR3 consists of 15 residues. Deletions cut 0 bases from V and 4 bases from J, with 12 bases between. Here the CDR3 reads CATSRDRLLGYGYTF. The CDR3 nucleotides are TGTGCCACCAGCAGAGATCGCCTACTAGGCTATGGCTACACCTTC.

Many counts were recorded for this clonotype. This chain links TRBV12-3 or TRBV12-4 with TRBJ2-3, with 12 bases identical to TRBD2. V shed 5 bases and J 2 bases; nucleotides not matched to a gene: 2. This CDR3 is 15 amino acids long. The CDR3 bases are TGTGCCAGCAGTGGGACTAGCGGGTACACAGATACGCAGTATTTT. It is translated as CASSGTSGYTDTQYF.

The CDR3 coding sequence is TGTGCCAGCACCTCGGAGGGAAGGGAGCAGTACTTC. Translation gives CASTSEGREQYF. The chain employs TRBV6-2 or TRBV6-3 and TRBJ2-7, with D maybe TRBD2 (6 bases). CDR3 size: 12 residues. Per germline, CDR1 MNHEY and CDR2 SVGEGT. Trimming stripped 7 bases from V and 7 bases from J, with 14 bases between.

The genes are TRBV10-3 and TRBJ1-5; no definite D call. The V gene lost 5 bases and the J gene lost 0 bases, with 8 bases spanning the gap. Germline values: CDR1 ENHRY, CDR2 SYGVKD. This CDR3 spans 14 amino acids. CDR3 residues: CAISSSASNQPQHF. DNA for the CDR3: TGTGCCATCAGTAGTTCGGCTAGCAATCAGCCCCAGCATTTT.

The genes are TRBV12-3 or TRBV12-4 and TRBJ2-2; D uncertain. V was pared by 1 base and J by 2 bases, with 8 bases between. The CDR3 has 15 residues. The chain's CDR3 is CASSLGIDNTGELFF. CDR3 DNA: TGTGCCAGCAGTTTAGGCATAGACAACACCGGGGAGCTGTTTTTT.

The V and J genes are TRBV30 and TRBJ2-4, with TRBD2 matching over 7 bases. Germline V CDR1 and CDR2: GTSNPN, SVGIG (reference sequence). CDR3 length equals 13 residues. The junction had 8 bases not matched to a gene; V was cut back by 5 bases and J by 7 bases. This CDR3 is CAWGWERGNIQYF. For the CDR3, the DNA is TGTGCCTGGGGATGGGAGCGGGGTAACATTCAGTACTTC.

The chain recombines TRBV11-2 with TRBJ1-2; tentative D call: TRBD1 (5 bases). The CDR3 totals 14 residues. Trimming stripped 5 bases from V and 4 bases from J, with 14 bases between. Germline V lookup: CDR1 SGHAT, CDR2 FQNNGV. Here the CDR3 reads CASSPDDRFYGYTF. CDR3 bases: TGTGCCAGCAGCCCCGACGACAGATTCTATGGCTACACCTTC.

The chain joins TRBV21-1 to TRBJ2-3; TRBD1 is the table's D call, not checked against the DNA. TRBV21-1 is a documented pseudogene. The CDR3 sequence is 16 residues long. CDR3 sequence: CASSKAPGQVVDTQYF. The CDR3 DNA reads TGTGCCAGCAGCAAAGCCCCGGGACAGGTCGTGGATACGCAGTATTTT.

The genes are TRBV12-3 or TRBV12-4 and TRBJ1-1; D is perhaps TRBD1 (6 bases). The V end lost 2 bases, the J end lost 10 bases, and 17 bases lay between the germline ends. There are 14 residues in the CDR3. CDR3 sequence reads: CASSLLGSRGGAFF. CDR3 in DNA: TGTGCCAGCAGTTTATTGGGTTCTAGGGGGGGAGCTTTCTTT.

This clonotype was counted only a few times. The chain employs TRBV30 and TRBJ2-7; D is possibly TRBD1 or TRBD2 (5 bases each). V lost 0 bases, J lost 6 bases, and 15 bases lay in between. The CDR3 has 14 residues. Per the germline V gene, CDR1 is GTSNPN and CDR2 is SVGIG (reference sequence). Here the CDR3 DNA reads TGTGCCTGGAGTGTATGGGGGAGTCCTGGCGAGCAGTACTTC. It is translated as CAWSVWGSPGEQYF.